A single sample gave rise to the 9 T cell receptor beta chains below, sequenced in a study of T cells in severe cutaneous drug reactions. The donors had carbamazepine-induced Stevens-Johnson syndrome or toxic epidermal necrolysis. The iRepertoire multiplex PCR system with TCR subtype-specific primers built both bulk and single-cell libraries. TCRdb reprocessed the multiplex PCR reads, keeping one entry per CDR3 protein, no DNA. This sample contains over 20,000 distinct CDR3 sequences. The sample was PBMCs. These receptors were collected from a human donor with toxic epidermal necrolysis, a severe cutaneous drug reaction.

V and J are TRBV7-9 and TRBJ2-4; TCRdb's D call of TRBD1 is untestable without DNA. Germline V gene lookup returns CDR1 SEHNR and CDR2 FQNEAQ (reference sequence). The length of the CDR3 is 16 residues. Here the CDR3 reads CASSPDGRLAKNIQYF.

This clonotype is labeled medium-sized based on frequency. The chain is built from TRBV9 and TRBJ2-7; TCRdb proposes TRBD2, but this gene call is untestable without DNA. The CDR3 sequence is 14 residues long. In germline, CDR1 is SGDLS, CDR2 YYNGEE. CDR3 amino acids: CASSAASGTYEQYF.

This clonotype is deemed medium-sized by its frequency. The chain combines TRBV9 with TRBJ2-1; TCRdb's D call of TRBD1 is untestable without DNA. CDR1 SGDLS and CDR2 YYNGEE come from the germline V gene. This CDR3 is built from 15 residues. The CDR3 here is CASSPGGRGGDEQFF.

This sequence joins TRBV20-1 and TRBJ1-5; the TCRdb D gene call, TRBD1, has no DNA to confirm it. The CDR3 runs to 16 residues. Germline lookup yields CDR1 DFQATT and CDR2 SNEGSKA (reference sequence). Here the CDR3 reads CSARPTPTGSGQPQHF.

This rearrangement joins TRBV5-1 to TRBJ2-1; TCRdb outputs TRBD1, but without DNA this stays unchecked. This CDR3 has 16 residues. CDR1 SGHRS and CDR2 YFSETQ come from the germline V gene. The CDR3 sequence: CASSLAVGQVYNEQFF.

This chain connects TRBV4-1 to TRBJ2-2; TCRdb's assignment of TRBD1 cannot be checked, as there is no DNA. The CDR3 contains 15 residues. Per germline, CDR1 MGHRA and CDR2 YSYEKL. This CDR3 is CASSQPGQGARELFF.

The chain carries TRBV25-1 and TRBJ2-7. The CDR3 is 11 residues long. Germline loops: CDR1 MGHDK, CDR2 SYGVNS. CDR3 sequence: CASSESSEQYF.

Judged by frequency, this clonotype is medium-sized. The chain joins TRBV6-2 or TRBV6-3 to TRBJ2-5. The germline gives CDR1 MNHEY, CDR2 SVGEGT. The CDR3 has 14 residues. CDR3 sequence: CASRDFERAETQYF.

The V gene is TRBV3-1, the J gene TRBJ2-2. The CDR3 length is 12 residues. CDR1 is LGHDT and CDR2 is YNNKEL in the germline V gene (reference sequence). This chain's CDR3 is CASSQGSGELFF.